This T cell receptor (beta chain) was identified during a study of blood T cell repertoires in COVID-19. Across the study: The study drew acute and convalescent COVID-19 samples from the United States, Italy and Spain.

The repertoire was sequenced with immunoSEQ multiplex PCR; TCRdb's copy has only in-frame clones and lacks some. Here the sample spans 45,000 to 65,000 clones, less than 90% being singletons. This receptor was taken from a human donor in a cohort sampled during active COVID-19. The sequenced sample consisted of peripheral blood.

The CDR3 nucleotides are TGTGCCTGGACTTGGACAGGTTCAACTGAAGCTTTCTTT. As protein: CAWTWTGSTEAFF. The chain joins TRBV30 to TRBJ1-1, with 7 nucleotides matching TRBD1. The V gene end was trimmed by 4 bases and the J gene end by 5 bases; junction bases not matched to a gene: 7. The germline CDR1 and CDR2 sequences are GTSNPN and SVGIG (reference sequence). CDR3 length equals 13 residues. The full variable domain, rest sourced from reference TRBV30 and TRBJ1-1, is SQTIHQWPATLVQPVGSPLSLECTVEGTSNPNLYWYRQAAGRGLQLLFYSVGIGQISSEVPQNLSASRPQDRQFILSSKKLLLSDSGFYLCAWTWTGSTEAFFGQGTRLTVV.